This T cell receptor beta chain comes out of a study of blood T cell repertoires in COVID-19. Study as a whole: From T cells, B-cell-depleted T cells, or PBMCs came the material, which was cDNA or gDNA.

V was clipped by 9 bases and J by 2 bases, with 18 bases between them. From germline, CDR1 is LNHDA and CDR2 SQIVND (reference sequence). The length of the CDR3 is 15 residues. In the study's own analysis: Reference gene primers were amplified, and this amplification served to estimate nucleated cell counts. Measured with immunoSEQ multiplex PCR; TCRdb has only the in-frame clones, and not every one. V, J and clone size are those of that table, while D and trimming were read from the DNA. The table has under 75,000 clones, approximately 86% seen once. This chain joins TRBV19 and TRBJ2-3; tentative D call: TRBD1 (9 bases). The sequenced sample consisted of peripheral blood. This TCR came from a woman aged 80 or over with active COVID-19. The CDR3 DNA is TGTGCCAGCGGGAGGGACAGGGTCGCCACAGATACGCAGTATTTT. The encoded protein is CASGRDRVATDTQYF.